A selection of T cell receptor beta chains follows, all from one sample in a study of response to subunit inactivated influenza vaccine. TCRdb reanalysed the RT-PCR reads using MiXCR and keeps one entry per CDR3 protein. The table records approximately 480,000 distinct CDR3 sequences, around 9.9% of them present only once. Specimen: PBMCs from blood, collected roughly 47 days after vaccination. The source is a man over 45 who received an inactivated influenza vaccine. Both conserved end residues are part of each CDR3. Size is stated for part of the rows, as once, few or many counts, or as a class when the clone is expanded.

- TRBV7-9 17 CASSSTPGTGSYNEQFF
few TRBV7-3 17 CASSPKGTSGGTDTQYF
few TRBV7-2 14 CASSSLGADSPLHF
- TRBV7-2 16 CASSLGYGGTYNEQFF
- TRBV2 14 CASSVYGASRGAFF
many TRBV18 13 CASSRDSNQPQHF
few TRBV3-1 18 CASSPNYGTGGKTDTQYF
- TRBV7-2 15 CASSKGSGGESEQFF
- TRBV20-1 13 CSARPQPNTEAFF
few TRBV4-3 17 CASSQEGQSLRADTQYF
- TRBV3-1 16 CASSQVDPDPNYEQYF
few TRBV29-1 13 CSVGGDRSDTQYF
few TRBV29-1 13 CSVGGQDLYEQYF
few TRBV20-1 16 CSARGVASSDADTQYF
few TRBV3-1 18 CASSQEGVADLAKNIQYF
- TRBV5-5 14 CASSSGGVNSPLHF
- TRBV2 17 CASMPGLAGYPSYEQYF
few TRBV6-5 16 CASSYEEGRLNTEAFF
- TRBV5-1 17 CASSLAWWTESSYEQYF
few TRBV12-3/TRBV12-4 15 CASSRSDRDSHEQYF
- TRBV4-3 14 CASSQGLLTDTQYF
- TRBV5-1 17 CASSSKLAGGPGDTQYF
few TRBV2 12 CASSVVRETQYF
few TRBV6-1 14 CASSRGQFYGELFF
many TRBV5-1 15 CASSLNAPQRDTQYF
- TRBV28 17 CASSFRTGEGNWNEQFF
- TRBV4-3 16 CASSQVGSTGGYGYTF
many TRBV5-6 15 CASSLGTSWTYEQYF
few TRBV25-1 14 CASSRTGYNYGYTF
many TRBV6-2/TRBV6-3 16 CASRSPRWRAGETQYF
many TRBV12-3/TRBV12-4 13 CASSLSASYEQYF
- TRBV20-1 15 CSARGLAGAKNIQYF
- TRBV5-1 14 CASSRDRRSYEQYF
many TRBV5-1 13 CASSLVYQETQYF
- TRBV27 14 CASSLLVDTDTQYF
few TRBV20-1 11 CSARDLDEQFF
- TRBV6-2/TRBV6-3 15 CASSSTQGDSGPLHF
many TRBV6-2/TRBV6-3 14 CASQPGLASHEQFF
many TRBV12-3/TRBV12-4 14 CASREPGQTSPLHF
- TRBV5-5 15 CASSLVGDKGNTQYF
- TRBV5-1 14 CASSLRAGGNEQFF
- TRBV5-1 14 CASSSTSGAGEQYF
- TRBV4-3 16 CASSQVRTGELDTQYF
few TRBV4-3 16 CASSQDRAGGNEKLFF
- TRBV12-3/TRBV12-4 14 CASSLSGPNQPQHF
- TRBV7-6 13 CASGGDGAYEQYF
many TRBV7-2 15 CASSFGRLTYNEQFF
- TRBV20-1 17 CSAKIRDIGSYNSPLHF